These 6 T cell receptor beta chains share one sample of origin, sequenced in a study of blood T cell repertoires in COVID-19. TCRdb's table, derived via immunoSEQ multiplex PCR, lists solely in-frame clones and lacks some. The sample carries under 250,000 clones, 65% to 90% recorded once. The specimen sequenced was peripheral blood. These receptors all stem from a woman in her 70s with COVID-19, enrolled during active disease.

V and J are TRBV4-3 and TRBJ2-7, with D possibly matching TRBD1 (6 bases). The CDR3 contains 15 residues. The V gene's germline CDR1 is LGHNA and CDR2 YSLEER. Trimming removed 1 base at V and 6 bases at J, with 16 bases between. CDR3 in amino acids: CASSQAGALRSEQYF. CDR3 bases: TGCGCCAGCAGCCAAGCAGGGGCCCTCAGGAGCGAGCAGTACTTC.

A remark on this clone: Different DNA sequences within this sample yield the same CDR3. The chain recombines TRBV7-2 with TRBJ2-7, with TRBD2 identical over 10 bases. Germline CDR1 reads SGHTA; CDR2 reads FQGNSA. The trim removed 2 bases at V and 2 bases at J, leaving 3 bases unmatched. The CDR3 sequence is 15 residues long. CDR3: CASSLRTSGTYEQYF. CDR3 DNA: TGTGCCAGCAGCTTAAGGACTAGCGGTACCTACGAGCAGTACTTC.

The chain links TRBV27 to TRBJ2-1; the match to TRBD1 covers 11 bases. V lost 4 bases to trimming and J lost 8 bases; unmatched junction nucleotides: 4. From germline, CDR1 is MNHEY and CDR2 SMNVEV (reference sequence). The CDR3 is made up of 14 amino acids. The CDR3 reads CASSSGGQGDEQFF. The CDR3 coding sequence is TGTGCCAGCAGTTCCGGGGGACAGGGGGATGAGCAGTTCTTC.

The chain joins TRBV11-2 to TRBJ2-2; tentatively, D is TRBD2 (6 bases). The CDR3 spans 15 residues. The V gene's germline CDR1 is SGHAT and CDR2 FQNNGV. V was shortened by 0 bases and J by 5 bases, with 10 bases between the two germline ends. The CDR3 reads CASSLDHGSTGELFF. The CDR3 nucleotides are TGTGCCAGCAGCTTAGATCACGGGAGTACCGGGGAGCTGTTTTTT.

This clone was seen once. The chain uses TRBV27 and TRBJ2-7, with 8 bases matching TRBD1. This CDR3 has 14 residues. CDR1 and CDR2 from the germline V gene are MNHEY and SMNVEV (reference sequence). V trimming: 8 bases; J trimming: 2 bases; junction bases outside the gene matches: 8. This CDR3 is CASLSTGVPYEQYF. The CDR3, as DNA: TGTGCCAGCCTCTCGACAGGGGTCCCCTACGAGCAGTACTTC.

The gene calls are TRBV19 and TRBJ1-5; TRBD1 matches 10 bases. From germline, CDR1 is LNHDA and CDR2 SQIVND (reference sequence). V shed 8 bases, J shed 0 bases, and the junction held 7 bases outside the gene matches. The CDR3 is 16 amino acids. As DNA, the CDR3 is TGTGCCAGTTGGGAGGGACAGGGGATTAGCAATCAGCCCCAGCATTTT. The encoded protein is CASWEGQGISNQPQHF.